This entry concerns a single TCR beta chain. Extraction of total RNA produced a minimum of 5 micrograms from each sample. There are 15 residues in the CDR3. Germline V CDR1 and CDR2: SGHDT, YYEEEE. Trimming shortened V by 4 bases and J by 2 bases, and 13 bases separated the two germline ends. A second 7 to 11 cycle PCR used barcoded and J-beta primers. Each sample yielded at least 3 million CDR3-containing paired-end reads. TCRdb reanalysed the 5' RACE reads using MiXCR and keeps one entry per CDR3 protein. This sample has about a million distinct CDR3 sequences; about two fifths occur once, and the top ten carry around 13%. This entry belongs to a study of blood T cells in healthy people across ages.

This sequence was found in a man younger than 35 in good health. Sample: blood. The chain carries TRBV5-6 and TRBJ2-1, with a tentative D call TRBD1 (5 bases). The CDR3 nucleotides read TGTGCCAGCAGCGACAGTCCCTTAACCTACAATGAGCAGTTCTTC. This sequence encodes CASSDSPLTYNEQFF.